The next 24 T cell receptor beta chains were all read from a single sample in a study of shared T cell receptors in the human thymus. Sequencing was performed with immunoSEQ multiplex PCR; in TCRdb, only in-frame clones are kept and a portion is missing. The profile shows some 720,000 clones, roughly 88% of them singletons. Separately, the same data were catalogued under a study of human thymus T cells.

Sequenced: thymocytes. The receptors were sampled from a boy under two years old with a congenital heart defect.

This clone has just a few counts. The rearrangement links TRBV29-1 to TRBJ2-5; 12 bases agree with TRBD2. After removal of 1 base from V and 4 bases from J, the junction contained 10 bases not matched to a gene. Germline V gene lookup returns CDR1 SQVTM and CDR2 ANQGSEA. The CDR3 contains 17 residues. CDR3 nucleotide sequence: TGCAGCGTTGAAGGTCTAGCGGGAGGGCCGGTTCGAGAGACCCAGTACTTC. Its translation is CSVEGLAGGPVRETQYF.

The chain is built from TRBV5-1 and TRBJ2-7, with a weak D call TRBD1 (7 bases). V was pared by 4 bases and J by 6 bases, with 26 bases between. Germline values: CDR1 SGHRS, CDR2 YFSETQ. This CDR3 has 17 residues. DNA of the CDR3: TGCGCCAGCAGCCACACTCCGGGACAGATAACGGGGGCCGAGCAGTACTTC. Translation gives CASSHTPGQITGAEQYF.

This chain uses TRBV15 with TRBJ2-1; TRBD1 aligns across 7 bases. CDR3 length: 15 amino acids. Germline CDR1 is LNHNV and CDR2 is YYDKDF (reference sequence). Trimming at V came to 0 bases and at J to 7 bases, leaving 6 bases not matched to a gene. The CDR3 loop reads CATSRDKGARNEQFF. CDR3 coding DNA: TGTGCCACCAGCAGAGATAAGGGGGCGCGTAATGAGCAGTTCTTC.

The chain recombines TRBV13 with TRBJ2-7; 7 bases agree with TRBD2. V trimming: 5 bases; J trimming: 1 base; junction bases outside the gene matches: 8. Germline CDR1 and CDR2: PRHDT and FYEKMQ (reference sequence). The CDR3 has 15 amino acids. CDR3 bases: TGTGCCAGCAGCCCCCAGGGCGGGAGTTCCTACGAGCAGTACTTC. It is translated as CASSPQGGSSYEQYF.

In its sample, this clone was seen a few times. The rearrangement joins TRBV4-3 to TRBJ2-1; 8 bases match TRBD2. CDR3 size: 18 residues. Germline V lookup: CDR1 LGHNA, CDR2 YSLEER. Unmatched junction bases numbered 10, after V lost 0 bases and J lost 3 bases. Written as DNA, the CDR3 is TGCGCCAGCAGCCAAGATAGGCAACGACGGGAGGGCTACAATGAGCAGTTCTTC. It translates to CASSQDRQRREGYNEQFF.

The rearrangement links TRBV25-1 to TRBJ2-3; D gene ambiguous. V was trimmed by 1 base and J by 4 bases, leaving 6 bases between them. This CDR3 has 13 amino acids. Germline assignment: CDR1 MGHDK and CDR2 SYGVNS. CDR3 DNA sequence: TGTGCCAGCAGTGAATGGCTAGCAGATACGCAGTATTTT. This gives the protein CASSEWLADTQYF.

V usage is TRBV7-2 and J usage is TRBJ2-7; 7 bases agree with TRBD2. After removal of 5 bases from V and 4 bases from J, the junction contained 14 bases not matched to a gene. The CDR3 sequence is 16 residues long. Looked up from germline, CDR1 is SGHTA and CDR2 is FQGNSA. CDR3 in amino acids: CASSPRPGRGVYEQYF. The CDR3 DNA is TGTGCCAGCAGCCCTCGGCCGGGACGGGGGGTTTACGAGCAGTACTTC.

The chain combines TRBV19 with TRBJ1-1, with 7 bases lining up with TRBD1. This CDR3 is built from 17 residues. CDR1 is LNHDA and CDR2 is SQIVND in the germline V gene (reference sequence). The V and J ends lost 3 bases and 4 bases, in that order; junction bases with no gene match: 14. CDR3 sequence reads: CASSIPARQGRFTEAFF. In DNA, the CDR3 is TGTGCCAGTAGTATCCCGGCTCGACAGGGTAGGTTCACTGAAGCTTTCTTT.

The J gene is TRBJ2-3, the V gene TRBV7-3, with 9 bases lining up with TRBD2. Germline loops: CDR1 SGHTA, CDR2 FQGTGA. The CDR3 is 20 amino acids. V was clipped by 4 bases and J by 2 bases; unmatched bases: 19. CDR3 region: CASSSVRGSGRASSTDTQYF. The DNA of the CDR3 is TGTGCCAGCAGCTCGGTGCGGGGTAGCGGGAGAGCGAGCTCCACAGATACGCAGTATTTT.

As concerns this clone: The germline gene is not matched at one end of the junction; a read error may be the cause. The chain carries TRBV5-6 and TRBJ2-4, with D possibly TRBD1 on 6 matching bases. Germline V gene sequence: CDR1 SGHDT, CDR2 YYEEEE. The CDR3 is 15 amino acids. Here the CDR3 DNA reads TGTGCCGGCAGCAGCGGACAGCTAGCCAAAAACATTCAGTACTTC. It yields the protein CAGSSGQLAKNIQYF. Combining the CDR3 with reference TRBV5-6 and TRBJ2-4 gives the whole variable domain DAGVTQSPTHLIKTRGQQVTLRCSPKSGHDTVSWYQQALGQGPQFIFQYYEEEERQRGNFPDRFSGHQFPNYSSELNVNALLLGDSALYLCAGSSGQLAKNIQYFGAGTRLSVL.

The rearrangement links TRBV7-8 to TRBJ2-7; TRBD2 might be the D (5 bases). CDR1 and CDR2 from the germline V gene are SGHVS and FQNEAQ. Trimming took 4 bases from V and 6 from J, leaving 13 bases between them. There are 13 residues in the CDR3. The CDR3 nucleotides are TGTGCCAGCAGCTCCGGACTCATCTCCGAGCAGTACTTC. Its translation: CASSSGLISEQYF.

This clone has a handful of counts. The chain couples TRBV6-1 to TRBJ2-7; the match to TRBD2 covers 8 bases. CDR1 and CDR2 from the germline V gene are MNHNS and SASEGT. The CDR3 consists of 22 residues. The trim removed 0 bases at V and 0 bases at J, leaving 22 bases unmatched. The CDR3 DNA sequence: TGTGCCAGCAGTGAAGCTTCTTATGCGGGACTAGAACTACTCACTCGCTCCTACGAGCAGTACTTC. Translated, it gives CASSEASYAGLELLTRSYEQYF.

This chain joins TRBV5-1 and TRBJ2-3; 9 positions agree with TRBD2. The germline V gene encodes CDR1 SGHRS and CDR2 YFSETQ. This CDR3 spans 15 amino acids. V shed 3 bases, J shed 3 bases, and the junction held 5 bases outside the gene matches. CDR3 in amino acids: CASSSGLAGTDTQYF. In DNA, the CDR3 is TGCGCCAGCAGCTCAGGCCTAGCGGGGACAGATACGCAGTATTTT.

This clone was found once. The chain couples TRBV7-9 to TRBJ1-4, with D maybe TRBD1 (5 bases). The CDR3 is 17 amino acids. Trimming removed 1 base from V and 0 bases from J, with 12 bases in between. Germline CDR1 SEHNR, CDR2 FQNEAQ (reference sequence). The CDR3 spells CASSLDPGTATNEKLFF. The CDR3 DNA sequence: TGTGCCAGCAGCTTAGATCCAGGGACTGCAACTAATGAAAAACTGTTTTTT.

In this sample, this clone turned up once. V and J are TRBV10-2 and TRBJ2-5; a possible D gene is TRBD1 (6 bases). This CDR3 contains 13 residues. Trimming pared 6 bases from V and 5 bases from J, leaving 13 bases between. Germline CDR1 WSHSY, CDR2 SAAADI. In nucleotides, the CDR3 is TGCGCCAGCAGACAGGGCCGCATGGAGACCCAGTACTTC. Translating gives CASRQGRMETQYF.

This chain links TRBV19 with TRBJ2-2, with 14 bases that match TRBD2. The CDR3 consists of 15 residues. Germline CDR1 is LNHDA and CDR2 is SQIVND (reference sequence). Trimming took 6 bases from V and 12 from J; bases not matched to a gene: 9. Here the CDR3 DNA reads TGTGCCAGTAGCCCGGGACTAGCGGGAGTCAGGCAGCTGTTTTTT. It encodes CASSPGLAGVRQLFF. Supplemented by reference TRBV19 and TRBJ2-2, the full variable domain reads DGGITQSPKYLFRKEGQNVTLSCEQNLNHDAMYWYRQDPGQGLRLIYYSQIVNDFQKGDIAEGYSVSREKKESFPLTVTSAQKNPTAFYLCASSPGLAGVRQLFFGEGSRLTVL.

Only one count was recorded for this clone. V and J are TRBV11-2 and TRBJ2-3, with 9 positions matching TRBD2. CDR1 and CDR2 (germline): SGHAT, FQNNGV. The CDR3 extends over 17 amino acids. The V segment lost 5 bases and the J segment 6 bases; nucleotides outside the gene matches: 15. CDR3 amino acids: CASSPVLAGSPWDTQYF. The CDR3 nucleotides read TGTGCCAGCAGCCCAGTGCTAGCGGGAAGCCCATGGGATACGCAGTATTTT.

CDR3: CASSQEVQGPRYEQYF. CDR3 bases: TGCGCCAGCAGCCAAGAGGTCCAGGGGCCTCGATACGAGCAGTACTTC. The gene calls are TRBV4-1 and TRBJ2-7; D is possibly TRBD1 (6 bases). The V end was cut by 0 bases, the J end by 4 bases, with 16 bases between. This CDR3 region has 16 residues. Germline loops: CDR1 MGHRA, CDR2 YSYEKL.

The chain combines TRBV10-3 with TRBJ2-2; 7 bases agree with TRBD2. J gave up 5 bases and V 4 bases, and 1 base lay outside the gene matches. This CDR3 is built from 13 residues. Germline assignment: CDR1 ENHRY and CDR2 SYGVKD. This CDR3 reads CAISGTSTGELFF. The DNA for the CDR3 is TGTGCCATCAGTGGGACTAGTACCGGGGAGCTGTTTTTT.

As regards this clone: The sample carries other DNA sequences with the same CDR3. J is TRBJ2-7 and V is TRBV18; 7 nucleotides align to TRBD1. Looked up from germline, CDR1 is KGHSH and CDR2 is LQKENI. The J segment lost 4 bases and the V segment lost 0 bases, leaving 6 bases of the junction unmatched. The CDR3 is 15 amino acids. The CDR3 spells CASSPPGQGVYEQYF. The CDR3 bases are TGTGCCAGCTCACCACCGGGCCAGGGGGTGTACGAGCAGTACTTC.

This chain uses TRBV14 with TRBJ2-7, with D perhaps matching TRBD2 (6 bases). The germline V gene has CDR1 SGHDN and CDR2 FVKESK. This CDR3 has 16 amino acids. Trimming removed 3 bases from V and 4 bases from J, with 19 bases in between. The CDR3 bases are TGTGCCAGCAGCCAGGGGGGTCCGGAGGGTTTTTACGAGCAGTACTTC. It codes for CASSQGGPEGFYEQYF. Looking up the rest from reference TRBV14 and TRBJ2-7 gives the full variable domain: EAGVTQFPSHSVIEKGQTVTLRCDPISGHDNLYWYRRVMGKEIKFLLHFVKESKQDESGMPNNRFLAERTGGTYSTLKVQPAELEDSGVYFCASSQGGPEGFYEQYFGPGTRLTVT.

The gene calls are TRBV19 and TRBJ2-2; D possibly corresponds to TRBD1 (6 bases). The CDR3 consists of 15 residues. Germline V CDR1 and CDR2: LNHDA, SQIVND (reference sequence). V dropped 3 bases and J dropped 3 bases, with 11 bases sitting between them. The CDR3 nucleotides are TGTGCCAGTAGTATGGCCAGGGGACACACCGGGGAGCTGTTTTTT. The encoded protein is CASSMARGHTGELFF. The full variable domain, with the rest looked up from reference TRBV19 and TRBJ2-2, is DGGITQSPKYLFRKEGQNVTLSCEQNLNHDAMYWYRQDPGQGLRLIYYSQIVNDFQKGDIAEGYSVSREKKESFPLTVTSAQKNPTAFYLCASSMARGHTGELFFGEGSRLTVL.

This chain joins TRBV7-9 and TRBJ1-2, with 9 bases matching TRBD1. The ends lost 5 bases at V and 6 bases at J; junction bases unmatched: 13. CDR1 SEHNR and CDR2 FQNEAQ come from the germline V gene (reference sequence). The CDR3 is made up of 16 amino acids. The DNA for the CDR3 is TGTGCCAGCAGCCCCACCGGGACAGGGAACGGACATGGCTACACCTTC. Translated: CASSPTGTGNGHGYTF.

This clone occurred a few times. The rearrangement joins TRBV6-4 to TRBJ2-1; the D is unclear. The germline gives CDR1 MRHNA, CDR2 SNTAGT. The V and J ends lost 2 bases and 5 bases respectively, with 10 bases between them. The CDR3 loop spans 14 amino acids. CDR3 sequence: CASSDGAFDNEQFF. As DNA, the CDR3 is TGTGCCAGCAGTGACGGAGCGTTCGACAATGAGCAGTTCTTC.